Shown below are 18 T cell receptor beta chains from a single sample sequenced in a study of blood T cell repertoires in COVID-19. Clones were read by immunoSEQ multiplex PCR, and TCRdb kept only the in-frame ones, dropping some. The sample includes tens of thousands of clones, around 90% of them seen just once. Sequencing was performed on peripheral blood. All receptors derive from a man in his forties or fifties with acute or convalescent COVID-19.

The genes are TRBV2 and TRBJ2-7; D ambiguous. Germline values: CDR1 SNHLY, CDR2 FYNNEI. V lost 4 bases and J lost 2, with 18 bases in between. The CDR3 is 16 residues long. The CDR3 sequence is CASSARPGGLAYEQYF. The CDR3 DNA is TGTGCCAGCAGTGCCAGACCAGGTGGGCTTGCCTACGAGCAGTACTTC.

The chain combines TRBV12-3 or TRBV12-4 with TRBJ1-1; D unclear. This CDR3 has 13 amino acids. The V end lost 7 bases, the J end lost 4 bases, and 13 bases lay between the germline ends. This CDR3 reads CASTFTRSTEAFF. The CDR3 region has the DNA TGTGCCAGCACTTTCACAAGAAGCACTGAAGCTTTCTTT.

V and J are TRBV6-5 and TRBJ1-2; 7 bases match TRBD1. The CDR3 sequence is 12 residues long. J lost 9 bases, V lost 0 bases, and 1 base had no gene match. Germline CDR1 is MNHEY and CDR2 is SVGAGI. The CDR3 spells CASSYSQGSYTF. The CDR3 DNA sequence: TGTGCCAGCAGTTACTCACAGGGGAGCTACACCTTC.

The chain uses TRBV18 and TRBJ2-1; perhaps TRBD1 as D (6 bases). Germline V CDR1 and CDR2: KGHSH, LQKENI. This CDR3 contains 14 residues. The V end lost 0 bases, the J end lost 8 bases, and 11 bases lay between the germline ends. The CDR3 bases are TGTGCCAGCTCACCACCGAGCAGGGGAGATGAGCAGTTCTTC. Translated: CASSPPSRGDEQFF. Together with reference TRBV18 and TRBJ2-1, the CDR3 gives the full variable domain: NAGVMQNPRHLVRRRGQEARLRCSPMKGHSHVYWYRQLPEEGLKFMVYLQKENIIDESGMPKERFSAEFPKEGPSILRIQQVVRGDSAAYFCASSPPSRGDEQFFGPGTRLTVL.

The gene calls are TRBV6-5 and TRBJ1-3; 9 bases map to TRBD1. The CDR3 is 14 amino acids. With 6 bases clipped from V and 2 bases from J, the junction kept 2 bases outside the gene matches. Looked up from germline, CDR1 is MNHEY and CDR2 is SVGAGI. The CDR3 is CASRRTGAGNTIYF. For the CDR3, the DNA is TGTGCCAGCAGACGGACAGGGGCTGGAAACACCATATATTTT.

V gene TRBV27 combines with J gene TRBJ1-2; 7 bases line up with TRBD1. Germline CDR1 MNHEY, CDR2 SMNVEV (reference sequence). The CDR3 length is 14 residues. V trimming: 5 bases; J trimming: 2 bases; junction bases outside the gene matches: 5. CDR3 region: CASSTRQGNYGYTF. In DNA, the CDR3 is TGTGCCAGCAGTACCAGACAGGGCAACTATGGCTACACCTTC.

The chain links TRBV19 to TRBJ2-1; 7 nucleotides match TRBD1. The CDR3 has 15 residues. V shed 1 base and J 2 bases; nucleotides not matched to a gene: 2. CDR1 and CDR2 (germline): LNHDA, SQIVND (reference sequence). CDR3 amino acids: CASSIGDSAYNEQFF. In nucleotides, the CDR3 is TGTGCCAGTAGTATAGGGGACAGTGCCTACAATGAGCAGTTCTTC.

CDR3 in amino acids: CSASKGDRGRNTEAFF. The CDR3 nucleotides read TGCAGTGCTAGTAAGGGGGACAGGGGGAGGAACACTGAAGCTTTCTTT. The chain employs TRBV20-1 and TRBJ1-1; 11 positions agree with TRBD1. Germline CDR1 is DFQATT and CDR2 is SNEGSKA (reference sequence). V lost 3 bases to trimming and J lost 1 base; unmatched junction nucleotides: 7. The length of the CDR3 is 16 residues.

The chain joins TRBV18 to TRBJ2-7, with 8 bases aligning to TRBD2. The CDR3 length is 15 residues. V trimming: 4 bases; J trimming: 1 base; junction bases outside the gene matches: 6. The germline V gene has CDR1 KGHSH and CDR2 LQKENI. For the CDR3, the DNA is TGTGCCAGCTCACTCCTTGTAGCGGGGTCCTACGAGCAGTACTTC. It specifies CASSLLVAGSYEQYF. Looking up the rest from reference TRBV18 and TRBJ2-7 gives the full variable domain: NAGVMQNPRHLVRRRGQEARLRCSPMKGHSHVYWYRQLPEEGLKFMVYLQKENIIDESGMPKERFSAEFPKEGPSILRIQQVVRGDSAAYFCASSLLVAGSYEQYFGPGTRLTVT.

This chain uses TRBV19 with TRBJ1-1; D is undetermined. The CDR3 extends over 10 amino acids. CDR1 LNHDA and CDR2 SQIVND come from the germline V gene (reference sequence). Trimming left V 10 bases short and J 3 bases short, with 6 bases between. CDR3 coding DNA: TGTGCCACCCCGGACACTGAAGCTTTCTTT. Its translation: CATPDTEAFF.

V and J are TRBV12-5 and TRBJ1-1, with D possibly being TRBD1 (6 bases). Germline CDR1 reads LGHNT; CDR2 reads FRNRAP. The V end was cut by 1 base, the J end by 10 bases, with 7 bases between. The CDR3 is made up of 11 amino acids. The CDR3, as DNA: TGTGCTAGTGGTTTGGACAGGGTAGCTTTCTTT. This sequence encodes CASGLDRVAFF. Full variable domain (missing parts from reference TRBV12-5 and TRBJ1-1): DARVTQTPRHKVTEMGQEVTMRCQPILGHNTVFWYRQTMMQGLELLAYFRNRAPLDDSGMPKDRFSAEMPDATLATLKIQPSEPRDSAVYFCASGLDRVAFFGQGTRLTVV.

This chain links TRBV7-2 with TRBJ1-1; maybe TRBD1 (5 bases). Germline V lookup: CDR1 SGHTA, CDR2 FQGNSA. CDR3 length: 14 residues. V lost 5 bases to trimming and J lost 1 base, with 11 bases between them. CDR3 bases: TGTGCCAGCAGCCCCAGGGCCCCGAACACTGAAGCTTTCTTT. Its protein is CASSPRAPNTEAFF.

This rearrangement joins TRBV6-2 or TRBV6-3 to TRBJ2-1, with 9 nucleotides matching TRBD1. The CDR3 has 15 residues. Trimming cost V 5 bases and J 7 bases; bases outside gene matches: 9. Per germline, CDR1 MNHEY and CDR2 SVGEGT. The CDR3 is CASSDGQGSGNEQFF. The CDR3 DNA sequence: TGTGCCAGCAGTGACGGACAGGGGTCAGGGAATGAGCAGTTCTTC.

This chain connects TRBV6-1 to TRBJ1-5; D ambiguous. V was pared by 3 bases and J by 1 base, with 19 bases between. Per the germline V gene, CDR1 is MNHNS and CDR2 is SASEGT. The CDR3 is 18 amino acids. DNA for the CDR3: TGTGCCAGCAGTGAGGCCCTTGGCCGGGGTGAGAGCAATCAGCCCCAGCATTTT. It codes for CASSEALGRGESNQPQHF.

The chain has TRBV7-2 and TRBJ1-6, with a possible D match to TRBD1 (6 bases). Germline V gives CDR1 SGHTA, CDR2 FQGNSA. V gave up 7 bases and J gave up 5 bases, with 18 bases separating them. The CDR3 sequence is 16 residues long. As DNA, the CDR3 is TGTGCCAGCACCCGACAGGTGGGGGGGAATAATTCACCCCTCCACTTT. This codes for CASTRQVGGNNSPLHF.

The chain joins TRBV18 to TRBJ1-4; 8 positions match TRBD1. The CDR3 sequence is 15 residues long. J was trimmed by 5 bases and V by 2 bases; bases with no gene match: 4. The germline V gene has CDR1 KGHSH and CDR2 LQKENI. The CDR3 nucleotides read TGTGCCAGCTCACCAAGCCGGACAGGGAATGAAAAACTGTTTTTT. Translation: CASSPSRTGNEKLFF.

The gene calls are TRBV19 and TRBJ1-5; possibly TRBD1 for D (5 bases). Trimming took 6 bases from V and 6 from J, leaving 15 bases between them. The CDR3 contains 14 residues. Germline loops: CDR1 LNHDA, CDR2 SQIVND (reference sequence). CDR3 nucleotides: TGTGCCAGTAGGGGAATAGGGGTTACTCAGCCCCAGCATTTT. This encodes CASRGIGVTQPQHF.

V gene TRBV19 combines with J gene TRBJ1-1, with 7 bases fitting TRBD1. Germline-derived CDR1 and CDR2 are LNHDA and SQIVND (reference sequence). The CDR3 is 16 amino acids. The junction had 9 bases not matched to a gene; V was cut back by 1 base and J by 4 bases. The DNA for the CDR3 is TGTGCCAGTAGTATAGTATTATCACAGGGGATCACTGAAGCTTTCTTT. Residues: CASSIVLSQGITEAFF.